This entry is about one T cell receptor beta chain. The data are from a study of cytomegalovirus exposure and HLA in healthy donors. 60 Vbeta and 13 Jbeta primers were used in PCR. Sequenced by immunoSEQ multiplex PCR; TCRdb stores in-frame clones only, minus some. The data contain 200,000 to 250,000 clones, roughly 79% of them singletons. V dropped 2 bases and J dropped 2 bases, with 10 bases sitting between them. Germline V lookup: CDR1 SGHRS, CDR2 YFSETQ. The CDR3 contains 14 residues. Sequenced: PBMCs. This chain uses TRBV5-1 with TRBJ1-1; the D gene is possibly TRBD1 (5 bases). This clonotype was sampled from a man in his late teens or twenties in good health and CMV-seronegative. The CDR3 DNA follows: TGCGCCAGCAGCTTTCAGGGCCGCAACACTGAAGCTTTCTTT. This codes for CASSFQGRNTEAFF.